Listed here are 24 T cell receptor beta chains from one sample, sequenced in a study of beta chain features in type 1 diabetes. Expressed TCRB transcripts were sequenced, since all the RNA that had been isolated was reverse transcribed. Assay used: immunoSEQ multiplex PCR; TCRdb lists only in-frame clones, some missing. The sample shows roughly 350,000 clones, 8% to 10% of them seen only once. Study results and limitations: People with Type 1 diabetes carried modestly yet significantly shorter TCRB CDR3s in all four CD4+ subsets.

For these receptors, no antigen is known. Sequencing input: central memory CD4+ T cells from blood. These receptors were obtained from a man in his thirties or forties with type 1 diabetes.

This chain's CDR3 is CASTRDVEYNEQFF. CDR3 nucleotide sequence: TGTGCCAGCACAAGGGACGTAGAATACAATGAGCAGTTCTTC. The chain couples TRBV6-1 to TRBJ2-1; D possibly uses TRBD1 or TRBD2 (5 bases each). This CDR3 has 14 residues. V was cut by 7 bases and J by 4 bases, with 14 bases left in between. The germline gives CDR1 MNHNS, CDR2 SASEGT.

In regard to this clone: An end of the junction does not agree with germline; a read error may underlie this. The chain is built from TRBV10-3 and TRBJ1-2, with 9 bases identical to TRBD1. Germline assignment: CDR1 ENHRY and CDR2 SYGVKD. The CDR3 spans 14 residues. The CDR3 DNA reads as TGTGCCAGCAGTCTTACAGGGGGCAATAATGGCTACACCTTC. Its translation: CASSLTGGNNGYTF.

This clone was detected only a few times. This rearrangement joins TRBV6-5 to TRBJ2-3; 11 nucleotides agree with TRBD2. This CDR3 has 14 residues. Trimming removed 7 bases from V and 5 bases from J; junction bases left unmatched: 5. Germline CDR1 MNHEY, CDR2 SVGAGI. The CDR3 loop is CASTHGTSGDTQYF. The CDR3 region has the DNA TGTGCCAGCACCCACGGGACTAGCGGAGATACGCAGTATTTT.

The chain links TRBV7-2 to TRBJ1-1, with D perhaps matching TRBD1 (5 bases). V was clipped by 5 bases and J by 4 bases, with 17 bases between them. The CDR3 is 15 residues long. Germline V gene lookup returns CDR1 SGHTA and CDR2 FQGNSA. CDR3 loop: CASSQDIRDITEAFF. CDR3 sequence (DNA): TGTGCCAGCAGCCAAGATATCAGGGATATCACTGAAGCTTTCTTT.

A few counts support this clone. The chain uses TRBV11-3 and TRBJ1-1; 8 nucleotides line up with TRBD1. The CDR3 contains 14 residues. V trimming: 2 bases; J trimming: 5 bases; junction bases outside the gene matches: 4. Germline CDR1 and CDR2: SGHNT and YENEEA. The chain's CDR3 is CASSLQGASTEAFF. The CDR3 DNA follows: TGTGCCAGCAGCTTACAGGGGGCGAGTACTGAAGCTTTCTTT.

This clone was recorded many times. The CDR3 DNA follows: TGTGCCAGCAGCTCCTTCCTCGCTCGACAAGAGACCCAGTACTTC. It codes for CASSSFLARQETQYF. This chain joins TRBV7-2 and TRBJ2-5; D ambiguous. With 4 bases removed from V and 2 bases from J, the gap between germline ends came to 14 bases. The CDR3 extends over 15 amino acids. The germline gives CDR1 SGHTA, CDR2 FQGNSA. Combining the CDR3 with reference TRBV7-2 and TRBJ2-5 gives the whole variable domain GAGVSQSPSNKVTEKGKDVELRCDPISGHTALYWYRQSLGQGLEFLIYFQGNSAPDKSGLPSDRFSAERTGGSVSTLTIQRTQQEDSAVYLCASSSFLARQETQYFGPGTRLLVL.

This clone was found a few times. V usage is TRBV6-1 and J usage is TRBJ2-7; D perhaps matches TRBD2 (6 bases). Trimming left V 7 bases short and J 2 bases short, with 12 bases between. Germline V gene lookup returns CDR1 MNHNS and CDR2 SASEGT. CDR3 length: 13 amino acids. The CDR3 DNA is TGTGCCAGCACCATAGCGGACGCCTACGAGCAGTACTTC. It specifies CASTIADAYEQYF.

This chain uses TRBV2 with TRBJ2-3; no definite D call. CDR1 SNHLY and CDR2 FYNNEI come from the germline V gene. The V gene lost 7 bases and the J gene lost 2 bases, with 16 bases spanning the gap. CDR3 length equals 15 residues. The CDR3 nucleotides are TGTGCCAGCATACGTTTCCTCCGGCACACAGATACGCAGTATTTT. It is translated as CASIRFLRHTDTQYF.

J is TRBJ1-2 and V is TRBV9; D remains ambiguous. V was shortened by 4 bases and J by 6 bases, with 13 bases between the two germline ends. Germline assignment: CDR1 SGDLS and CDR2 YYNGEE. The CDR3 loop spans 13 amino acids. CDR3 in DNA: TGTGCCAGCAGCCCCCTTAGCTCCGATGGCTACACCTTC. As protein: CASSPLSSDGYTF.

The chain uses TRBV18 and TRBJ2-7, with TRBD2 matching 7 bases. The CDR3 covers 16 residues. Germline values: CDR1 KGHSH, CDR2 LQKENI. V was clipped by 0 bases and J by 2 bases; unmatched bases: 7. CDR3 amino acids: CASSPPSLGGTYEQYF. The CDR3 nucleotides read TGTGCCAGCTCACCACCGAGTCTGGGGGGGACCTACGAGCAGTACTTC. The full variable domain, with the rest looked up from reference TRBV18 and TRBJ2-7, is NAGVMQNPRHLVRRRGQEARLRCSPMKGHSHVYWYRQLPEEGLKFMVYLQKENIIDESGMPKERFSAEFPKEGPSILRIQQVVRGDSAAYFCASSPPSLGGTYEQYFGPGTRLTVT.

The rearrangement joins TRBV27 to TRBJ2-7, with D perhaps TRBD1 or TRBD2 (5 bases each). The CDR3 covers 14 residues. The germline V gene has CDR1 MNHEY and CDR2 SMNVEV (reference sequence). The V gene lost 5 bases and the J gene lost 2 bases, with 13 bases spanning the gap. CDR3 DNA sequence: TGTGCCAGCAGTCCAGCCGTGGGACCCTACGAGCAGTACTTC. Translating gives CASSPAVGPYEQYF.

This clone was counted a few times. This chain uses TRBV19 with TRBJ2-2; D call uncertain. The V end lost 3 bases, the J end lost 1 base, and 6 bases lay between the germline ends. Germline values: CDR1 LNHDA, CDR2 SQIVND (reference sequence). The CDR3 covers 14 residues. The CDR3 loop reads CASSMRRNTGELFF. CDR3 nucleotide sequence: TGTGCCAGTAGTATGAGGCGGAACACCGGGGAGCTGTTTTTT.

The J gene is TRBJ2-7, the V gene TRBV6-8; 16 bases fit TRBD2. The V gene's germline CDR1 is MNHGY and CDR2 SAAAGT. V was pared by 6 bases and J by 4 bases, with 9 bases of the junction left unmatched. The CDR3 runs 17 residues. In DNA, the CDR3 is TGTGCCAGCAGACCCGGGACTAGCGGGAGGGGGCTTTACGAGCAGTACTTC. Translating gives CASRPGTSGRGLYEQYF.

This chain uses TRBV27 with TRBJ2-3; 8 bases map to TRBD1. This CDR3 has 15 residues. Germline-derived CDR1 and CDR2 are MNHEY and SMNVEV (reference sequence). The ends lost 7 bases at V and 2 bases at J; junction bases unmatched: 8. CDR3 nucleotide sequence: TGTGCCAGCAAAATGGACAGGGCCTACACAGATACGCAGTATTTT. Amino acid sequence: CASKMDRAYTDTQYF.

This clone was counted between two and nine times. The rearrangement links TRBV28 to TRBJ2-2; TRBD1 agrees at 12 bases. Germline CDR1 is MDHEN and CDR2 is SYDVKM. With V trimmed by 10 bases and J by 7 bases, 13 bases remained unmatched. The CDR3 contains 16 residues. The DNA of the CDR3 is TGTGCCACTGACCGGGACAGGGGGCGAAATAACGGGGAGCTGTTTTTT. Translating it yields CATDRDRGRNNGELFF. The full variable domain, with the rest looked up from reference TRBV28 and TRBJ2-2, is DVKVTQSSRYLVKRTGEKVFLECVQDMDHENMFWYRQDPGLGLRLIYFSYDVKMKEKGDIPEGYSVSREKKERFSLILESASTNQTSMYLCATDRDRGRNNGELFFGEGSRLTVL.

As for this clone: The identical CDR3 is also encoded by other nucleotide sequences in the sample. CDR3 region: CASSLEPGRGVHEQYF. CDR3 DNA: TGTGCCAGCAGCTTGGAACCCGGGCGAGGGGTCCACGAGCAGTACTTC. The rearrangement links TRBV5-4 to TRBJ2-7; perhaps D is TRBD1 or TRBD2 (5 bases each). This CDR3 has 16 amino acids. Per the germline V gene, CDR1 is SGHNT and CDR2 is YYREEE (reference sequence). Deletions cut 0 bases from V and 5 bases from J, with 18 bases between.

The chain links TRBV28 to TRBJ1-2; 10 bases agree with TRBD1. V lost 3 bases, J lost 8 bases, and 12 bases stayed unmatched. The CDR3 has 16 residues. Germline loops: CDR1 MDHEN, CDR2 SYDVKM. CDR3 in amino acids: CASSFPPGQGMEGYTF. In nucleotides, the CDR3 is TGTGCCAGCAGTTTTCCACCGGGACAGGGGATGGAGGGCTACACCTTC.

This clone occurred a few times. This chain links TRBV30 with TRBJ2-1; no firm D call. The CDR3 spans 15 residues. Trimming left V 2 bases short and J 0 bases short, with 11 bases between. The germline gives CDR1 GTSNPN, CDR2 SVGIG (reference sequence). The DNA for the CDR3 is TGTGCCTGGAGTCTCCCCCAGAGCTCCTACAATGAGCAGTTCTTC. It codes for CAWSLPQSSYNEQFF.

This sequence joins TRBV28 and TRBJ2-1, with TRBD2 matching 9 bases. Germline trimming cut 2 bases from V and 9 bases from J; bases unmatched to any gene: 5. Germline CDR1 is MDHEN and CDR2 is SYDVKM. This CDR3 is 14 amino acids long. The CDR3 reads CASSLIAGVSEQFF. The DNA for the CDR3 is TGTGCCAGCAGTTTAATAGCGGGAGTAAGTGAGCAGTTCTTC.

The CDR3 is CASSQDSREFMNTEAFF. CDR3 nucleotides: TGCGCCAGCAGCCAAGATTCCAGGGAATTTATGAACACTGAAGCTTTCTTT. The V and J genes are TRBV4-1 and TRBJ1-1, with TRBD1 as a possible D gene (5 bases). The CDR3 is 17 amino acids. V gave up 0 bases and J gave up 0 bases, with 14 bases separating them. Germline-derived CDR1 and CDR2 are MGHRA and YSYEKL.

This clone was seen a few times. The gene calls are TRBV9 and TRBJ2-3; 14 bases are shared with TRBD2. Per germline, CDR1 SGDLS and CDR2 YYNGEE. The CDR3 runs to 17 residues. V lost 0 bases, J lost 4 bases, and 4 bases stayed unmatched. The CDR3 region is CASSVGLAGGLADTQYF. The CDR3 region has the DNA TGTGCCAGCAGCGTAGGACTAGCGGGAGGGTTGGCAGATACGCAGTATTTT.

There are a few counts of this clone. The chain uses TRBV5-1 and TRBJ2-1; tentative D call: TRBD1 (5 bases). The germline V gene encodes CDR1 SGHRS and CDR2 YFSETQ. V shed 5 bases and J shed 9 bases, with 18 bases lying between them. CDR3 length equals 14 residues. Here the CDR3 reads CASRVGQGSGEQFF. Written as DNA, the CDR3 is TGCGCCAGCAGAGTGGGTCAGGGATCGGGTGAGCAGTTCTTC. The complete variable domain, with remaining parts taken from reference TRBV5-1 and TRBJ2-1, reads KAGVTQTPRYLIKTRGQQVTLSCSPISGHRSVSWYQQTPGQGLQFLFEYFSETQRNKGNFPGRFSGRQFSNSRSEMNVSTLELGDSALYLCASRVGQGSGEQFFGPGTRLTVL.

This clone was detected many times. The V gene is TRBV10-3, the J gene TRBJ2-1; 13 bases fit TRBD2. V gave up 6 bases and J gave up 5 bases; unmatched junction bases: 1. This CDR3 region has 14 residues. The germline CDR1 and CDR2 sequences are ENHRY and SYGVKD. The CDR3, as DNA: TGTGCCATCAGCGGGACTAGCGGGGACAATGAGCAGTTCTTC. It is translated as CAISGTSGDNEQFF.

V is TRBV7-2 and J is TRBJ2-3; D unresolved. Trimming took 4 bases from V and 2 from J, leaving 10 bases between them. This CDR3 region has 14 residues. The germline V gene encodes CDR1 SGHTA and CDR2 FQGNSA. This CDR3 reads CASSSAYNTDTQYF. Written as DNA, the CDR3 is TGTGCCAGCAGCTCAGCGTATAACACAGATACGCAGTATTTT.